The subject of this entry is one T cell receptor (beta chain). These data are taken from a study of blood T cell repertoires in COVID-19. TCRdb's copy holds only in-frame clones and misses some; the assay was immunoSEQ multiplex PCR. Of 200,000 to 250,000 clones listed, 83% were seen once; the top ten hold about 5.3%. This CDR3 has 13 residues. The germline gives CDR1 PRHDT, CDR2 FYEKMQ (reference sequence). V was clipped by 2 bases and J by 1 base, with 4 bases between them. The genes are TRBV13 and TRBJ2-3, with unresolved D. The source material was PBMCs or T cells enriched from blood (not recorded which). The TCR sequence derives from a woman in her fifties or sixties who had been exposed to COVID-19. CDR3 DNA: TGTGCCAGCAGCTTACAGGGCACAGATACGCAGTATTTT. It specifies CASSLQGTDTQYF.